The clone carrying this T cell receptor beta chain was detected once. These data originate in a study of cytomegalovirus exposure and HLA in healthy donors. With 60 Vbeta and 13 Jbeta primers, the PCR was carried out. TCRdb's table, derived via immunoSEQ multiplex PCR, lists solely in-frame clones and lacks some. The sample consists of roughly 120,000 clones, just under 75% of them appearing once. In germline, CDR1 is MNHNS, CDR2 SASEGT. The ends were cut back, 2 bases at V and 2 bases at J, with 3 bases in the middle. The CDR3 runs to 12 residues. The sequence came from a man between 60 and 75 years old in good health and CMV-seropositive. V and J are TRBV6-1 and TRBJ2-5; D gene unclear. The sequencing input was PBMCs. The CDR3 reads CASSELQETQYF. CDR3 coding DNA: TGTGCCAGCAGTGAACTACAAGAGACCCAGTACTTC.